The clone carrying this TCR beta chain appeared a few times. Amplification of TCR beta CDR3 regions used RNA as the template. A first-round RT-PCR of the TCR CDR3 used the HTBI primer set. TCRdb ran MiXCR on the multiplex PCR reads and lists one entry per CDR3 protein. The sample comprises 450,000 to 650,000 distinct CDR3 sequences, roughly 15% of which are singletons, and approximately 15% rests with the top ten. The data were taken from a study of T cells in Graves' hyperthyroidism and ophthalmopathy. The sequenced sample consisted of blood. The receptor was derived from a woman younger than 35 with Graves' ophthalmopathy.

CDR3 nucleotides: TGTGCCAGCAGCCTCACTAGCGTGGGCTATGAGCAGTTCTTC. Amino acids: CASSLTSVGYEQFF. This chain links TRBV5-5 with TRBJ2-1; TRBD2 matches 7 bases. The J segment lost 8 bases and the V segment lost 4 bases, leaving 9 bases of the junction unmatched. The CDR3 length is 14 residues. Germline loops: CDR1 SGHKS, CDR2 YYEKEE (reference sequence).